The clone carrying this T cell receptor beta chain was recorded many times. Its antigen remains unidentified. With molecular barcodes, quantitative 5'-RACE was used to make the TCR beta libraries. TCRdb processed the 5' RACE reads anew with MiXCR; each CDR3 protein has one entry. The sample lists 250,000 to 400,000 distinct CDR3 sequences; 11% were seen once. The data belong to a study of CD8 T cells in ankylosing spondylitis. Findings and caveats of the study: Disease-linked clones reportedly showed significant enrichment in matched ankylosing spondylitis synovial fluid. A motif in TCR beta, a set of about 8 highly homologous variants, appeared characteristic of ankylosing spondylitis blood. The authors found the disease-linked clones to be CD8+ and relatively rare in peripheral blood.

The CDR3 sequence is 16 residues long. Per the germline V gene, CDR1 is SGDLS and CDR2 is YYNGEE. Trimming pared 3 bases from V and 7 bases from J, leaving 22 bases between. The material sequenced was blood, either unsorted or a sorted T cell fraction (not recorded which). The sequence derives from a female donor with ankylosing spondylitis or in good health (not recorded which). The chain combines TRBV9 with TRBJ1-1; D is undetermined. The CDR3 reads CASSAWFIGETVEAFF. The CDR3 bases are TGTGCCAGCAGCGCCTGGTTCATCGGGGAAACAGTTGAAGCTTTCTTT.